The text below deals with one T cell receptor beta chain. The repertoire was sequenced with immunoSEQ multiplex PCR; TCRdb's copy has only in-frame clones and lacks some. The sample includes 150,000 or so clones, about 80% of them seen just once. This specimen belongs to a study of cytotoxic CD8 clonotypes in ibrutinib-treated CLL. Study-level information: A median about twelve months of treatment, range 6 to 36, preceded the collection of response samples.

V was clipped by 6 bases and J by 2 bases, with 17 bases between them. CDR3 length: 15 amino acids. Germline lookup yields CDR1 MNHEY and CDR2 SVGAGI. Genomic DNA (approximately 2.1 micrograms) was obtained from cryopreserved PBMCs for construction of TCR beta libraries. The genes are TRBV6-5 and TRBJ2-7; D perhaps matches TRBD2 (7 bases). Sequencing was performed on PBMCs, taken after 12 months of ibrutinib treatment. The source of this sequence is a human donor with chronic lymphocytic leukemia. The CDR3 reads CASSRGGASTYEQYF. The CDR3 coding sequence is TGTGCCAGCAGCCGAGGGGGGGCGTCGACCTACGAGCAGTACTTC.